This T cell receptor (beta chain) stems from a study of cytomegalovirus exposure and HLA in healthy donors. The germline V and J ends were trimmed by 1 base and 7 bases, with 5 bases remaining between them. Germline assignment: CDR1 GTSNPN and CDR2 SVGIG (reference sequence). The CDR3 consists of 11 residues. Some clones are missing from TCRdb's copy, which holds only in-frame ones; the method was immunoSEQ multiplex PCR. The sample consists of under 300,000 clones, 70% to 90% of them appearing once. This clone was observed a single time. The clonotype originates from a woman aged 30 to 39 in good health and CMV-seropositive. The material sequenced was PBMCs. The chain employs TRBV30 and TRBJ2-1; D gene uncertain. The CDR3 coding sequence is TGTGCCTGGAGTGCAAAAAATGAGCAGTTCTTC. Protein sequence: CAWSAKNEQFF.